This record covers a single T cell receptor beta chain. Profiled with immunoSEQ multiplex PCR; TCRdb holds only in-frame clones, not every one. The repertoire includes 55,000 to 70,000 clones, about 85% of them detected once, and about 1.3% sits in the top ten. This specimen comes from a study of OX40 agonist ivuxolimab in advanced cancers. Unmatched junction bases numbered 5, after V lost 6 bases and J lost 8 bases. Per the germline V gene, CDR1 is MNHEY and CDR2 is SVGAGI. The CDR3 is 13 residues long. This receptor was taken from an adult with an advanced solid tumor such as melanoma, head and neck, liver or kidney cancer. V is TRBV6-5 and J is TRBJ2-4; TRBD1 aligns across 9 bases. This specimen was CD4+ or CD8+ T cells sorted from blood, taken in a trial of the OX40 agonist ivuxolimab. CDR3 region: CASRPWTGDIQYF. Written as DNA, the CDR3 is TGTGCCAGCAGACCCTGGACAGGGGACATTCAGTACTTC.